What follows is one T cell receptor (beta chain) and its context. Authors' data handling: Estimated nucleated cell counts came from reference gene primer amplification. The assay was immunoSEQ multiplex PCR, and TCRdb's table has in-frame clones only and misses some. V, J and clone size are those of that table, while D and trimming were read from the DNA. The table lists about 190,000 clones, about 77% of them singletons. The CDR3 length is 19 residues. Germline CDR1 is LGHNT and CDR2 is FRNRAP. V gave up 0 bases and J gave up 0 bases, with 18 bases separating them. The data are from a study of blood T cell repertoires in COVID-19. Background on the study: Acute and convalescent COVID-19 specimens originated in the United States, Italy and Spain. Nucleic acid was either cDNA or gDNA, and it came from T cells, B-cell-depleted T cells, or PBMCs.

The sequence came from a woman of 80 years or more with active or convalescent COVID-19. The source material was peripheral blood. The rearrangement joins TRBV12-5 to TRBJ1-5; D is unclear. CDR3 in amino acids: CASGLVALPVSISNQPQHF. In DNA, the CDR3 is TGTGCTAGTGGTTTGGTAGCTCTCCCGGTAAGTATTAGCAATCAGCCCCAGCATTTT.